In its sample, the clone carrying this T cell receptor (beta chain) was seen a few times. Its antigen is undetermined. The source of the sample is a study of cytomegalovirus exposure and HLA in healthy donors. 13 Jbeta primers and 60 Vbeta primers were used for the PCR. Sequenced by immunoSEQ multiplex PCR; TCRdb stores in-frame clones only, minus some. Of some 110,000 clones in the sample, 70% to 75% are singletons; the top ten hold 1.5% to 2%. Study-wide results and caveats: The sole available immune exposure information was CMV serostatus.

The J segment lost 4 bases and the V segment lost 7 bases, leaving 7 bases of the junction unmatched. CDR1 is LNHDA, CDR2 SQIVND, per germline (reference sequence). The CDR3 is 16 amino acids. The sequenced sample consisted of PBMCs. The V call is TRBV19, the J call TRBJ2-6; 10 bases line up with TRBD1. The receptor was derived from a woman younger than 30 in good health and CMV-seronegative. Here the CDR3 reads CASTRDRGSGANVLTF. The CDR3 coding sequence is TGTGCCAGTACCCGGGACAGGGGCTCAGGGGCCAACGTCCTGACTTTC.